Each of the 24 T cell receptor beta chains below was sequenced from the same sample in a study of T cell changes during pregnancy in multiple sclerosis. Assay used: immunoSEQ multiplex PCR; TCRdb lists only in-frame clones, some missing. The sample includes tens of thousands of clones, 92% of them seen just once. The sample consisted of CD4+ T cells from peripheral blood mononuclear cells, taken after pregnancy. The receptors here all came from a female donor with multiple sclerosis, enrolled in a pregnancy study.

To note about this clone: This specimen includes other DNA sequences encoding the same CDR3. CDR3 loop: CSVLDSYEQYF. The CDR3 nucleotides read TGCAGCGTTCTGGACAGTTACGAGCAGTACTTC. This chain links TRBV29-1 with TRBJ2-7; weak D call: TRBD1 (6 bases). Trimming left V 5 bases short and J 4 bases short, with 9 bases between. The CDR3 is made up of 11 amino acids. The germline V gene has CDR1 SQVTM and CDR2 ANQGSEA.

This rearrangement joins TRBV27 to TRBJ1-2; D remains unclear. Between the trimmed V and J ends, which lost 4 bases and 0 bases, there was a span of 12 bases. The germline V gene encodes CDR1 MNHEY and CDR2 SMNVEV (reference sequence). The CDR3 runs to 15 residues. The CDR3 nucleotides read TGTGCCAGCAGTTCCCGGGAGGGCCCTAACTATGGCTACACCTTC. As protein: CASSSREGPNYGYTF.

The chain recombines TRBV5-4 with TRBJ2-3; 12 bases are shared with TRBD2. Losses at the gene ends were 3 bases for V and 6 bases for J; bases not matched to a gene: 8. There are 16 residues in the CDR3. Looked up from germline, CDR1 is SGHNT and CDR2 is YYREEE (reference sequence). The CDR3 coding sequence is TGTGCCAGCAGCTCACGACTAGCGGGGGTTATCGATACGCAGTATTTT. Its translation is CASSSRLAGVIDTQYF.

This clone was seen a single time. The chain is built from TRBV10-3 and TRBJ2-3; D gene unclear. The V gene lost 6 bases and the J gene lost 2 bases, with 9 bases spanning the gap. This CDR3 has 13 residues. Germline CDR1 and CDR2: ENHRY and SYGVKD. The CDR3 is CAIRQPLTDTQYF. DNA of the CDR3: TGTGCCATCAGACAGCCACTCACAGATACGCAGTATTTT.

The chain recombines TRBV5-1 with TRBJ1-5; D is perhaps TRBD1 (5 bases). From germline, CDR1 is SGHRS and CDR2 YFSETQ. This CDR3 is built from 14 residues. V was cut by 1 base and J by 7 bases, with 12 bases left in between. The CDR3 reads CASSLTGGRQPQHF. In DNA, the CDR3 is TGCGCCAGCAGCTTGACGGGGGGGAGGCAGCCCCAGCATTTT.

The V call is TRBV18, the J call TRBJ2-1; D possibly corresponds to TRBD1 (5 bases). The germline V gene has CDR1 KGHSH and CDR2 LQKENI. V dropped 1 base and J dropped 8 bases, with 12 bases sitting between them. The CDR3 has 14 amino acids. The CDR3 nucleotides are TGTGCCAGCTCACCACGCAGGGAAGGGGATGAGCAGTTCTTC. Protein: CASSPRREGDEQFF.

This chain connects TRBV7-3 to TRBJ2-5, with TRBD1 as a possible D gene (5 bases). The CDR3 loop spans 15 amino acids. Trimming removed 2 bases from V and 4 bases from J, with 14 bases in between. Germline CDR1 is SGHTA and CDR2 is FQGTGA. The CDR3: CASSLGPQGRETQYF. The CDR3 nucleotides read TGTGCCAGCAGCTTAGGCCCCCAGGGTAGAGAGACCCAGTACTTC. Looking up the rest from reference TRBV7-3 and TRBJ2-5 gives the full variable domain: GAGVSQTPSNKVTEKGKYVELRCDPISGHTALYWYRQSLGQGPEFLIYFQGTGAADDSGLPNDRFFAVRPEGSVSTLKIQRTERGDSAVYLCASSLGPQGRETQYFGPGTRLLVL.

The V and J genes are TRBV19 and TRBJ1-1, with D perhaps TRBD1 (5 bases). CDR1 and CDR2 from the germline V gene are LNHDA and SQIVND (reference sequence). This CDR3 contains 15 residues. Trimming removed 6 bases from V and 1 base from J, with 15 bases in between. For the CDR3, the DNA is TGTGCCAGTAGGGTGACAGCCGTAGGGAACACTGAAGCTTTCTTT. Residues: CASRVTAVGNTEAFF.

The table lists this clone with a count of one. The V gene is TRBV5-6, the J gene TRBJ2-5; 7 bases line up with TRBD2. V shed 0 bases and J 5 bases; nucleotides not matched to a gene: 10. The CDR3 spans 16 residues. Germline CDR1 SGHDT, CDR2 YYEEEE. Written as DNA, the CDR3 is TGTGCCAGCAGCTTGGCCGGGGGGACCTCCGGGGAGACCCAGTACTTC. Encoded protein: CASSLAGGTSGETQYF.

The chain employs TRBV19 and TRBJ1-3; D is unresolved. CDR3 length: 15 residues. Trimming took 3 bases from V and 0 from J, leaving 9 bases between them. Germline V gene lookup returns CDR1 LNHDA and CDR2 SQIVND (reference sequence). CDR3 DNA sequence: TGTGCCAGTAGTATTGGGCAGACCTCTGGAAACACCATATATTTT. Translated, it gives CASSIGQTSGNTIYF.

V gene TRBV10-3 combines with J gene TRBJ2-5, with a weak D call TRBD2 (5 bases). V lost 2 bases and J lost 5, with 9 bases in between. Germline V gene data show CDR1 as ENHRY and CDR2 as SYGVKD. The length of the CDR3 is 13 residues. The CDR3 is CAISERGRETQYF. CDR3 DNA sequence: TGTGCCATCAGTGAGCGGGGTCGGGAGACCCAGTACTTC.

DNA for the CDR3: TGTGCCAGCAGCTTAGGGCTAGCGGGAACCTACGAGCAGTACTTC. It translates to CASSLGLAGTYEQYF. V gene TRBV7-2 combines with J gene TRBJ2-7; TRBD2 matches at 9 bases. J lost 2 bases, V lost 1 base, and 3 bases had no gene match. The CDR3 runs 15 residues. Per germline, CDR1 SGHTA and CDR2 FQGNSA.

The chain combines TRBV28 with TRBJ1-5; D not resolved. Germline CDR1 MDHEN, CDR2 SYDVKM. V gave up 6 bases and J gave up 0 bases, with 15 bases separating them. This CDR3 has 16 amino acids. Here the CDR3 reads CASRFQEAYSNQPQHF. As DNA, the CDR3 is TGTGCCAGCAGATTCCAAGAAGCTTATAGCAATCAGCCCCAGCATTTT.

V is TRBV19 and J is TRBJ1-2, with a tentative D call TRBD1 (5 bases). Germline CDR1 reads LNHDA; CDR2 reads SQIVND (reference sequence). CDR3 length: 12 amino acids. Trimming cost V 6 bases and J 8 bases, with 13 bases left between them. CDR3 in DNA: TGTGCCAGTAGGACTCCAGGGCGAGGCTACACCTTC. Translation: CASRTPGRGYTF.

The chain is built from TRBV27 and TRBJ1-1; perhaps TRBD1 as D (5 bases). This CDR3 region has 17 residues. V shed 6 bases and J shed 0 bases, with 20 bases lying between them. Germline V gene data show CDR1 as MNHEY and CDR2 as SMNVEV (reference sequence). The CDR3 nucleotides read TGTGCCAGCAGCCGGTCTCGCCAGGGAAAGTTGAACACTGAAGCTTTCTTT. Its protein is CASSRSRQGKLNTEAFF.

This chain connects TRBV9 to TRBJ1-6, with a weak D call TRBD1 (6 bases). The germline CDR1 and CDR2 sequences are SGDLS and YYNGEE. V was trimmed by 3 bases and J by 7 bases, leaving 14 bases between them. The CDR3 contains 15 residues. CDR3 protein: CASSAGRGNNSPLHF. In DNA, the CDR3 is TGTGCCAGCAGCGCGGGGAGGGGGAACAATTCACCCCTCCACTTT.

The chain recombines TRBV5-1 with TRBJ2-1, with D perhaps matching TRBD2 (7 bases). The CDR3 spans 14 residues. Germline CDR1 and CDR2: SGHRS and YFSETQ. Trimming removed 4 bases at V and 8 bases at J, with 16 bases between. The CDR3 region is CASSVGGASDEQFF. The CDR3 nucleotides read TGCGCCAGCAGCGTTGGGGGGGCGTCGGATGAGCAGTTCTTC. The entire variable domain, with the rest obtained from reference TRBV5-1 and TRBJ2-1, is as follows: KAGVTQTPRYLIKTRGQQVTLSCSPISGHRSVSWYQQTPGQGLQFLFEYFSETQRNKGNFPGRFSGRQFSNSRSEMNVSTLELGDSALYLCASSVGGASDEQFFGPGTRLTVL.

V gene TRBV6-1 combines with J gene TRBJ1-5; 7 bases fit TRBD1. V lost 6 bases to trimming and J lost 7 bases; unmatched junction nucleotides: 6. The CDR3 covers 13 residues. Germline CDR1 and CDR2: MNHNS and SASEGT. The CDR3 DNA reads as TGTGCCAGCAGGCAGACAGGGCTCCAGCCCCAGCATTTT. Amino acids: CASRQTGLQPQHF.

The CDR3: CASSAAYEQYF. In DNA, the CDR3 is TGTGCCAGCAGCGCAGCCTACGAGCAGTACTTC. The chain joins TRBV7-2 to TRBJ2-7; the D is unclear. The V end was cut by 5 bases, the J end by 2 bases, with 4 bases between. Germline lookup yields CDR1 SGHTA and CDR2 FQGNSA. The CDR3 length is 11 residues.

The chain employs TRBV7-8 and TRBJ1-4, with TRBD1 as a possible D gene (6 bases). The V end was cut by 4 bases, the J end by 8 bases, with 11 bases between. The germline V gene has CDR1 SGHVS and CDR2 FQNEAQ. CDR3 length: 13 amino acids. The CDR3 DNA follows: TGTGCCAGCAGCTCGACAGGTCAAGAAAAACTGTTTTTT. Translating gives CASSSTGQEKLFF.

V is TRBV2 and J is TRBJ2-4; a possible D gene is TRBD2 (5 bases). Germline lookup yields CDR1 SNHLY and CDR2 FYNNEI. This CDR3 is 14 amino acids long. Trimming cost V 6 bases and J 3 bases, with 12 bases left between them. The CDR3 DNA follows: TGTGCCAGCAGCGGAGGTATGGGCAAAAACATTCAGTACTTC. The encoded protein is CASSGGMGKNIQYF.

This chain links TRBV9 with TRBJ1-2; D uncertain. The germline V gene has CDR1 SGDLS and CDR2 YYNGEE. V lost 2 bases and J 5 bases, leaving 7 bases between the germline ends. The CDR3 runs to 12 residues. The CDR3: CASSVRHYGYTF. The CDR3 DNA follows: TGTGCCAGCAGCGTGAGGCATTATGGCTACACCTTC.

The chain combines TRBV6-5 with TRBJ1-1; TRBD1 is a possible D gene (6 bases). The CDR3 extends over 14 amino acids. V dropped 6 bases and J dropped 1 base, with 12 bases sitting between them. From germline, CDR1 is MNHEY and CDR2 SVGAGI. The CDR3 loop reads CASRQGTSNTEAFF. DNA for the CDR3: TGTGCCAGCAGGCAAGGGACATCGAACACTGAAGCTTTCTTT.

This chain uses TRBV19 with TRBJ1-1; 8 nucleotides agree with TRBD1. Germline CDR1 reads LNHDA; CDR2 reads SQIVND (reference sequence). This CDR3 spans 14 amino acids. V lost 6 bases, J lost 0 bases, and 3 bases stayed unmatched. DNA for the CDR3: TGTGCCAGTAGGACAGGGGATATGAACACTGAAGCTTTCTTT. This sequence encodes CASRTGDMNTEAFF.